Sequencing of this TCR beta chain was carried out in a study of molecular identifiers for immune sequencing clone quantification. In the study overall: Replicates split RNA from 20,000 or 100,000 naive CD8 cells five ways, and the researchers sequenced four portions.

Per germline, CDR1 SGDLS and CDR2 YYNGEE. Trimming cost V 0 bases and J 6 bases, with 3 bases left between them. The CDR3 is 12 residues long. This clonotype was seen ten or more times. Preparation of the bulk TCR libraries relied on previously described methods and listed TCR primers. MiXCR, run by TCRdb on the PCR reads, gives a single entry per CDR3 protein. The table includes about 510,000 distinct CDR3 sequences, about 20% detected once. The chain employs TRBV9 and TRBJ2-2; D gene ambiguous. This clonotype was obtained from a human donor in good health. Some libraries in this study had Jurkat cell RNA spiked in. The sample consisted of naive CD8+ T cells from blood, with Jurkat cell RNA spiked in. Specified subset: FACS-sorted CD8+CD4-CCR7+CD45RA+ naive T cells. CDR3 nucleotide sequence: TGTGCCAGCAGCGTAGTTGCCGGGGAGCTGTTTTTT. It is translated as CASSVVAGELFF.